This T cell receptor (beta chain) stems from a study of monozygotic twins with inflammatory bowel disease. The study's findings and limits: The study found lower TCRbeta diversity (inverse Simpson) in IBD patients than in healthy co-twins.

The CDR3 spans 14 residues. Germline V gene data show CDR1 as SGHTA and CDR2 as FQGTGA. The authors isolated total RNA from whole blood without sorting T cells. Reanalyzing the 5' RACE reads, TCRdb keeps one entry per CDR3 protein, without DNA. In all, the sample yields around 150,000 distinct CDR3 sequences. In regard to this clonotype: Its target is unknown.

The chain couples TRBV7-3 to TRBJ2-1; TCRdb's D call of TRBD1 is untestable without DNA. This TCR came from a human donor with ulcerative colitis or Crohn's disease, or a healthy co-twin of an affected twin (not recorded which). Source material: blood. The CDR3 loop reads CASSFGLGANEQFF.